Below, one T cell receptor beta chain is given with its context. These data come from a study of T-cell reconstitution after alpha-beta-depleted transplantation in children. Unique molecular identifiers were used to barcode this TCRbeta library. TCRdb independently ran MiXCR on the PCR reads; one entry per CDR3 protein. The profile shows some 500,000 distinct CDR3 sequences, around 17% of them singletons. The sample in question was PBMCs from the stem cell graft donor, obtained from the stem cell graft. This receptor was obtained from a human donor who donated a stem cell graft to a child with acute lymphoblastic leukemia.

CDR3 amino acids: CASSLIAGGALFGTDTQYF. The CDR3 DNA reads TGTGCCAGCAGTCTGATAGCGGGAGGGGCTTTATTCGGCACAGATACGCAGTATTTT. V usage is TRBV6-1 and J usage is TRBJ2-3, with 11 bases matching TRBD2. The trim removed 5 bases at V and 1 base at J, leaving 14 bases unmatched. In germline, CDR1 is MNHNS, CDR2 SASEGT. CDR3 length: 19 residues.